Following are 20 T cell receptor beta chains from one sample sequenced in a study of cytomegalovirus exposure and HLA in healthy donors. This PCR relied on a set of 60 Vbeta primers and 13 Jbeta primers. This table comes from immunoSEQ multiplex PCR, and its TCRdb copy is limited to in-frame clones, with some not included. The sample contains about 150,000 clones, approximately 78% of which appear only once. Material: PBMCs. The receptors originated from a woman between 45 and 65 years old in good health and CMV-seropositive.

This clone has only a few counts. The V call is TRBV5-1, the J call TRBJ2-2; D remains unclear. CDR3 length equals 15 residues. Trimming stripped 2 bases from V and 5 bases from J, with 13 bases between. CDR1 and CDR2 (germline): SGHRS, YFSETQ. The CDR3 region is CASSLTSQNTGELFF. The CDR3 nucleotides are TGCGCCAGCAGCTTAACAAGTCAAAATACCGGGGAGCTGTTTTTT.

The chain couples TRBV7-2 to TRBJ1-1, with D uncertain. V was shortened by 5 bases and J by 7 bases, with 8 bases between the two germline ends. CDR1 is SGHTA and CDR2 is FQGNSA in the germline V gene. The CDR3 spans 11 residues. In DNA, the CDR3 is TGTGCCAGCAGCCCGACTTATGAAGCTTTCTTT. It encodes CASSPTYEAFF.

CDR3 DNA: TGTGCCAGCAGTGGACAGGTCTCTGGAAACACCATATATTTT. This gives the protein CASSGQVSGNTIYF. The chain uses TRBV2 and TRBJ1-3; D possibly corresponds to TRBD1 (6 bases). Germline V gives CDR1 SNHLY, CDR2 FYNNEI. CDR3 length: 14 amino acids. Between the trimmed V and J ends, which lost 4 bases and 0 bases, there was a span of 7 bases.

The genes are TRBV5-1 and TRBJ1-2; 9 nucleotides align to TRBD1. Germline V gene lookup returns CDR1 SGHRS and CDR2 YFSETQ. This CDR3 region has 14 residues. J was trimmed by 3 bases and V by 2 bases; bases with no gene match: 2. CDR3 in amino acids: CASSFRDRDYGYTF. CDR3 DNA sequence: TGCGCCAGCAGCTTCCGGGACAGGGACTATGGCTACACCTTC.

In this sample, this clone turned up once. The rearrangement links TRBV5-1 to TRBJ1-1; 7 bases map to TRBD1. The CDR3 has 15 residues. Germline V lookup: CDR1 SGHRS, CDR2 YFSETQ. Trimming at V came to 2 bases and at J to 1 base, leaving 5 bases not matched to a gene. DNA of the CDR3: TGCGCCAGCAGCTTACAGGGGACGAGGAACACTGAAGCTTTCTTT. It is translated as CASSLQGTRNTEAFF.

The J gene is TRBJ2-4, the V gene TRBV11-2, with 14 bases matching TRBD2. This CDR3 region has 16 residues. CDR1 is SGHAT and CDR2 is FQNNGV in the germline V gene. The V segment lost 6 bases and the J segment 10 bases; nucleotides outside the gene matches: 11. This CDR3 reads CASSTPGLAGVGIQYF. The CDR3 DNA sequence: TGTGCCAGCAGTACACCGGGACTAGCGGGGGTGGGTATTCAGTACTTC. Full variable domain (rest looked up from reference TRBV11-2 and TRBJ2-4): EAGVAQSPRYKIIEKRQSVAFWCNPISGHATLYWYQQILGQGPKLLIQFQNNGVVDDSQLPKDRFSAERLKGVDSTLKIQPAKLEDSAVYLCASSTPGLAGVGIQYFGAGTRLSVL.

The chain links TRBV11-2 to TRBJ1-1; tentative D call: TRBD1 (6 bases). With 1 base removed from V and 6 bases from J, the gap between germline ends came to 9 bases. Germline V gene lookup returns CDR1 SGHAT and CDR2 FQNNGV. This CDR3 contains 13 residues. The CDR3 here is CASSLGGGAEAFF. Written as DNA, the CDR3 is TGTGCCAGCAGCTTAGGGGGGGGCGCTGAAGCTTTCTTT.

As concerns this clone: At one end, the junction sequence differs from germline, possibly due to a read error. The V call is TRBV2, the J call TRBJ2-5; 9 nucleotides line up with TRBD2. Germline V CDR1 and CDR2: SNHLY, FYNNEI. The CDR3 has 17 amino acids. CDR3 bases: TGTGCCAGCGGTGAGATTGGCGGGGGGGGACCATCTGAGACCCAGTACTTC. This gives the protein CASGEIGGGGPSETQYF.

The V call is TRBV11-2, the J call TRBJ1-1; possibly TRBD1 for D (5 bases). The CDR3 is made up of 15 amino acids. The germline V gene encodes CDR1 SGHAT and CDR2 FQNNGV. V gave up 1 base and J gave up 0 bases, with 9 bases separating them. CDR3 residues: CASSLAPGMNTEAFF. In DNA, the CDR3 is TGTGCCAGCAGCTTAGCCCCAGGGATGAACACTGAAGCTTTCTTT.

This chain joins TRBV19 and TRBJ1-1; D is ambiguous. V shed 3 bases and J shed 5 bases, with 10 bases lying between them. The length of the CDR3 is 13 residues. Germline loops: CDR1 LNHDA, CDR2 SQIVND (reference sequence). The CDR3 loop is CASSIAVRTEAFF. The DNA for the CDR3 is TGTGCCAGTAGTATCGCAGTGAGGACTGAAGCTTTCTTT.

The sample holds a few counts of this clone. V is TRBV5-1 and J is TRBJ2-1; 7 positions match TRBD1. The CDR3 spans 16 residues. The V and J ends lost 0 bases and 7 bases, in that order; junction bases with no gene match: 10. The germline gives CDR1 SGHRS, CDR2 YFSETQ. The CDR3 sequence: CASSLEKRGRLNEQFF. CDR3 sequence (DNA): TGCGCCAGCAGCTTGGAGAAGAGGGGGCGATTAAATGAGCAGTTCTTC.

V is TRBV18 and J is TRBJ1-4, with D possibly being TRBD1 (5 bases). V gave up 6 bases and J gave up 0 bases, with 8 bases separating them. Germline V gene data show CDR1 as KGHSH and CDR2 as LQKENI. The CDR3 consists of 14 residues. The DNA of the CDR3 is TGTGCCAGCTCCTCGACAGCAACTAATGAAAAACTGTTTTTT. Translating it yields CASSSTATNEKLFF.

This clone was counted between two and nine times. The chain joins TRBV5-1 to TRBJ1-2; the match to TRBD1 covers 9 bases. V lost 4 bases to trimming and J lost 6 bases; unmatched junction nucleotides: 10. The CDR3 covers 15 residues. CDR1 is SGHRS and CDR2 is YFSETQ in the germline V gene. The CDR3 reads CASSHLGQGGDGYTF. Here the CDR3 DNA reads TGCGCCAGCAGCCATCTGGGACAGGGAGGGGATGGCTACACCTTC.

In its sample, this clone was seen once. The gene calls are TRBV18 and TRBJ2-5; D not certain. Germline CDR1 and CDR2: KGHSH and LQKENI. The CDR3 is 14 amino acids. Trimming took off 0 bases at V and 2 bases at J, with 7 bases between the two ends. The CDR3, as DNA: TGTGCCAGCTCACCACCGAAGAGGCAAGAGACCCAGTACTTC. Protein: CASSPPKRQETQYF.

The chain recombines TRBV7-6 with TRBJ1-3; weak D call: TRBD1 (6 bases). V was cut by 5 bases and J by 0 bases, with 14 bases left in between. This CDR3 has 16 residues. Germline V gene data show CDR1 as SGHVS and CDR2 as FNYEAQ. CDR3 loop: CASSLHREGSGNTIYF. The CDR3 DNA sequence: TGTGCCAGCAGCCTCCACAGGGAGGGCTCTGGAAACACCATATATTTT.

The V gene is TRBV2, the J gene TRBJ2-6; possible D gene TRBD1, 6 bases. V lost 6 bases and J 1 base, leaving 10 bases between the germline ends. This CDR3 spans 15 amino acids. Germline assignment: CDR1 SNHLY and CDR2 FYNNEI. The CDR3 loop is CASSYRGSGANVLTF. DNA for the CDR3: TGTGCCAGCAGCTATAGGGGGTCTGGGGCCAACGTCCTGACTTTC. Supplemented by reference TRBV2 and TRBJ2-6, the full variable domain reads EPEVTQTPSHQVTQMGQEVILRCVPISNHLYFYWYRQILGQKVEFLVSFYNNEISEKSEIFDDQFSVERPDGSNFTLKIRSTKLEDSAMYFCASSYRGSGANVLTFGAGSRLTVL.

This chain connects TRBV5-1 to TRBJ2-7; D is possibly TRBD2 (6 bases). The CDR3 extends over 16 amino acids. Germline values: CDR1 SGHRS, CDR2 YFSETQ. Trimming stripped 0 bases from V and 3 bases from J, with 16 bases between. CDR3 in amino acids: CASSLVVGGSDYEQYF. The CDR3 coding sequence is TGCGCCAGCAGCTTGGTAGTGGGGGGTTCTGACTACGAGCAGTACTTC. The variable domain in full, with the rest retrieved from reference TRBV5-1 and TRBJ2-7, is KAGVTQTPRYLIKTRGQQVTLSCSPISGHRSVSWYQQTPGQGLQFLFEYFSETQRNKGNFPGRFSGRQFSNSRSEMNVSTLELGDSALYLCASSLVVGGSDYEQYFGPGTRLTVT.

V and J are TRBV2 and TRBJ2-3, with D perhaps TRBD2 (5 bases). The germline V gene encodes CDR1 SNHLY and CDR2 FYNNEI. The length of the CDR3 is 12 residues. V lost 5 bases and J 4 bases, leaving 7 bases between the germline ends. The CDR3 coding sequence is TGTGCCAGCAGTCCCGGGGCAGATACGCAGTATTTT. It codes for CASSPGADTQYF.

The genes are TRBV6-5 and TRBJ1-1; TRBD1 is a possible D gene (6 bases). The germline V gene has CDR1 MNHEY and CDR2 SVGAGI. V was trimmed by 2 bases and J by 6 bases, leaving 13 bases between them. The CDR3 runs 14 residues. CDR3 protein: CASSYTTGGSEAFF. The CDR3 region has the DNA TGTGCCAGCAGTTACACGACAGGCGGATCTGAAGCTTTCTTT.

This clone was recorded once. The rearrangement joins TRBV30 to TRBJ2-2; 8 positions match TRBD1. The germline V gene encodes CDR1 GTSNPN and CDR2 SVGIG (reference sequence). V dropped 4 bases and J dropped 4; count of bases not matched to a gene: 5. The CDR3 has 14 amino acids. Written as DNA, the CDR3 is TGTGCCTGGAATGAGGACAGGGTCACCGGGGAGCTGTTTTTT. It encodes CAWNEDRVTGELFF.